Presented here are 26 T cell receptor beta chains from one specimen sequenced in a study of cytomegalovirus exposure and HLA in healthy donors (dated by TCRdb to 2015 to 2018). The library relied on the immunoSEQ multiplex PCR assay. For the multiplex PCR, a mixture combining 60 forward primers for TCR Vbeta segments and 13 reverse primers for TCR Jbeta segments was used. The immuneACCESS repertoire file appears here via TCRdb, limited to in-frame rearrangements. These files lack a portion of the clones; in checked studies, under half of the deficit traces to unresolved V genes, and the cause of the others is not known. Recorded for this sample are over 95,000 clones; roughly 72% of them occurred a single time. The ten largest clonotypes hold 3.5% to 5% of the sample. Sample: PBMCs. Every receptor here comes from a woman in her forties in good health and CMV-seropositive.

The chain has TRBV7-2 and TRBJ2-1, with TRBD2 matching 14 bases. Per germline, CDR1 SGHTA and CDR2 FQGNSA. The CDR3 spans 17 residues. V was clipped by 5 bases and J by 2 bases; unmatched bases: 5. CDR3 bases: TGTGCCAGCAGCCTGGGACTAGCGGGGGTCACCTACAATGAGCAGTTCTTC. As protein: CASSLGLAGVTYNEQFF.

Worth noting for this clone: Other DNA sequences in the sample encode the same CDR3. The V gene is TRBV30, the J gene TRBJ1-2, with unresolved D. The CDR3 runs to 12 residues. V was pared by 6 bases and J by 4 bases, with 12 bases between. The germline gives CDR1 GTSNPN, CDR2 SVGIG (reference sequence). The CDR3 nucleotides read TGTGCCTGTTCGACGGGATTCTATGGCTACACCTTC. Protein product: CACSTGFYGYTF. The complete variable domain, with remaining parts taken from reference TRBV30 and TRBJ1-2, reads SQTIHQWPATLVQPVGSPLSLECTVEGTSNPNLYWYRQAAGRGLQLLFYSVGIGQISSEVPQNLSASRPQDRQFILSSKKLLLSDSGFYLCACSTGFYGYTFGSGTRLTVV.

The gene calls are TRBV13 and TRBJ2-2; D is ambiguous. The ends were cut back, 6 bases at V and 10 bases at J, with 12 bases in the middle. This CDR3 comprises 12 residues. Germline lookup yields CDR1 PRHDT and CDR2 FYEKMQ (reference sequence). CDR3 residues: CASSLRREELFF. The CDR3 DNA reads as TGTGCCAGCAGTCTCCGGAGAGAGGAGCTGTTTTTT.

This clone has more than one count but fewer than ten. The chain has TRBV29-1 and TRBJ2-1, with 7 positions matching TRBD1. The CDR3 is 13 amino acids. Per germline, CDR1 SQVTM and CDR2 ANQGSEA. J lost 10 bases, V lost 4 bases, and 10 bases had no gene match. CDR3 nucleotides: TGCAGCGTTGTGCGGACAGGCCCGGGGGAGCAGTTCTTC. Encoded protein: CSVVRTGPGEQFF.

V and J are TRBV4-1 and TRBJ2-7, with a possible D match to TRBD2 (5 bases). This CDR3 contains 15 residues. V lost 0 bases and J lost 3, with 12 bases in between. Germline CDR1 reads MGHRA; CDR2 reads YSYEKL. The CDR3 region has the DNA TGCGCCAGCAGCCAAGATCCAGGACTGGACTACGAGCAGTACTTC. Translation: CASSQDPGLDYEQYF.

The chain has TRBV4-2 and TRBJ2-1, with D possibly being TRBD1 (6 bases). The germline gives CDR1 LGHNA, CDR2 YNFKEQ. This CDR3 has 16 residues. Trimming left V 3 bases short and J 5 bases short, with 17 bases between. The CDR3 DNA reads as TGTGCCAGCAGCCAGCGCCGCCAAGACAGGAACAATGAGCAGTTCTTC. It is translated as CASSQRRQDRNNEQFF.

The V call is TRBV5-1, the J call TRBJ1-4, with D possibly TRBD1 on 6 matching bases. The V gene's germline CDR1 is SGHRS and CDR2 YFSETQ. The CDR3 consists of 14 residues. V was cut by 0 bases and J by 5 bases, with 8 bases left in between. The CDR3 nucleotides are TGCGCCAGCAGCTTGGTTGGGGGCAATGAAAAACTGTTTTTT. Its protein is CASSLVGGNEKLFF.

There are a few counts of this clone. This chain uses TRBV7-3 with TRBJ2-1, with TRBD2 matching 9 bases. Unmatched junction bases numbered 6, after V lost 2 bases and J lost 4 bases. Germline V gene sequence: CDR1 SGHTA, CDR2 FQGTGA. The CDR3 contains 16 residues. The CDR3: CASSLAPSGVYNEQFF. The DNA for the CDR3 is TGTGCCAGCAGCTTAGCCCCTAGCGGGGTATACAATGAGCAGTTCTTC.

The chain couples TRBV4-3 to TRBJ2-1, with 9 bases aligning to TRBD1. In germline, CDR1 is LGHNA, CDR2 YSLEER. This CDR3 spans 18 amino acids. With 0 bases clipped from V and 2 bases from J, the junction kept 8 bases outside the gene matches. Here the CDR3 reads CASSQDSGTGNPYNEQFF. The CDR3 nucleotides read TGCGCCAGCAGCCAAGATTCCGGGACAGGGAACCCCTACAATGAGCAGTTCTTC.

The chain carries TRBV18 and TRBJ2-7, with D possibly matching TRBD2 (6 bases). The ends were cut back, 3 bases at V and 0 bases at J, with 9 bases in the middle. The CDR3 loop spans 14 amino acids. Germline-derived CDR1 and CDR2 are KGHSH and LQKENI. DNA of the CDR3: TGTGCCAGCTCACCGCGCGGGGCCTCCTACGAGCAGTACTTC. Translated: CASSPRGASYEQYF.

The chain employs TRBV6-1 and TRBJ1-3; TRBD1 matches 8 bases. CDR1 MNHNS and CDR2 SASEGT come from the germline V gene. The CDR3 runs to 13 residues. The CDR3 DNA reads TGTGCGGAGGGCAGGGGGCCTGGAAACACCATATATTTT. This encodes CAEGRGPGNTIYF.

The chain employs TRBV9 and TRBJ1-2; D may be TRBD1 (6 bases). The CDR3 has 13 residues. Trimming took 6 bases from V and 4 from J, leaving 13 bases between them. Germline-derived CDR1 and CDR2 are SGDLS and YYNGEE. The CDR3 DNA follows: TGTGCCAGCAACCGGGACACCACCTATGGCTACACCTTC. Protein product: CASNRDTTYGYTF.

This clone was counted only a few times. The CDR3 here is CASSAPIEGNTIYF. The CDR3, as DNA: TGTGCCAGCAGCGCCCCGATTGAGGGAAACACCATATATTTT. The chain recombines TRBV7-9 with TRBJ1-3; D not certain. V dropped 5 bases and J dropped 4 bases, with 12 bases sitting between them. From germline, CDR1 is SEHNR and CDR2 FQNEAQ (reference sequence). This CDR3 spans 14 amino acids.

The chain joins TRBV5-1 to TRBJ2-5; D is unclear. Looked up from germline, CDR1 is SGHRS and CDR2 is YFSETQ. V lost 4 bases to trimming and J lost 0 bases, with 19 bases between them. The CDR3 spans 17 residues. The CDR3 reads CASSPGLDGRYQETQYF. The CDR3 bases are TGCGCCAGCAGCCCGGGTCTTGACGGCCGGTACCAAGAGACCCAGTACTTC.

The chain is built from TRBV15 and TRBJ2-6; D call uncertain. With 5 bases removed from V and 4 bases from J, the gap between germline ends came to 9 bases. The CDR3 totals 14 residues. Germline CDR1 LNHNV, CDR2 YYDKDF (reference sequence). The CDR3: CATSGSLGANVLTF. CDR3 DNA sequence: TGTGCCACCAGCGGCTCCCTCGGGGCCAACGTCCTGACTTTC.

This chain uses TRBV30 with TRBJ1-5, with unresolved D. Trimming stripped 1 base from V and 0 bases from J, with 4 bases between. This CDR3 has 13 residues. Germline assignment: CDR1 GTSNPN and CDR2 SVGIG (reference sequence). The CDR3 sequence: CAWSEYSNQPQHF. Here the CDR3 DNA reads TGTGCCTGGAGTGAATATAGCAATCAGCCCCAGCATTTT.

The chain joins TRBV11-3 to TRBJ2-3, with 7 bases that match TRBD2. Germline V lookup: CDR1 SGHNT, CDR2 YENEEA. There are 16 residues in the CDR3. With 4 bases clipped from V and 1 base from J, the junction kept 8 bases outside the gene matches. The CDR3 here is CASSSRTSAGTDTQYF. For the CDR3, the DNA is TGTGCCAGCAGCTCTCGTACTAGCGCAGGCACAGATACGCAGTATTTT.

The gene calls are TRBV7-9 and TRBJ2-7; 9 nucleotides match TRBD2. Germline V gives CDR1 SEHNR, CDR2 FQNEAQ (reference sequence). Trimming removed 4 bases from V and 3 bases from J; junction bases left unmatched: 10. There are 16 residues in the CDR3. Here the CDR3 DNA reads TGTGCCAGCAGCTCAGGGTTTATAGCGGGAGACTACGAGCAGTACTTC. Encoded protein: CASSSGFIAGDYEQYF.

This clone was seen a few times. The V call is TRBV6-6, the J call TRBJ2-1, with 11 bases matching TRBD1. The CDR3 covers 16 residues. In germline, CDR1 is MNHNY, CDR2 SVGAGI (reference sequence). V lost 6 bases to trimming and J lost 8 bases; unmatched junction nucleotides: 12. The CDR3 DNA is TGTGCCAGCAGACAAACCGGGACAGGGGGAATCGATGAGCAGTTCTTC. Protein: CASRQTGTGGIDEQFF.

This clone was seen a handful of times. The CDR3 bases are TGTGCCAGCAGCGCGGGAGGGACAGGGGGGACCCTTTACTATGGCTACACCTTC. Its translation is CASSAGGTGGTLYYGYTF. The chain recombines TRBV9 with TRBJ1-2; 11 bases line up with TRBD1. V lost 3 bases and J lost 3; bases outside the gene matches: 13. The CDR3 sequence is 18 residues long. The germline gives CDR1 SGDLS, CDR2 YYNGEE.

The table lists this clone with a few counts. The V and J genes are TRBV4-2 and TRBJ2-5; 8 bases match TRBD1. The CDR3 covers 15 residues. V gave up 4 bases and J gave up 5 bases; unmatched junction bases: 9. Per germline, CDR1 LGHNA and CDR2 YNFKEQ. Here the CDR3 DNA reads TGTGCCAGCAGCCCATCACCACAGGGGGGTGAGACCCAGTACTTC. This encodes CASSPSPQGGETQYF.

The chain links TRBV5-1 to TRBJ1-1; D remains unclear. The germline V and J ends were trimmed by 0 bases and 2 bases, with 5 bases remaining between them. The CDR3 contains 13 residues. Germline values: CDR1 SGHRS, CDR2 YFSETQ. The DNA for the CDR3 is TGCGCCAGCAGCTTGGACCTAAACACTGAAGCTTTCTTT. Protein: CASSLDLNTEAFF.

The rearrangement links TRBV7-2 to TRBJ2-3; D is uncertain. CDR3 length: 14 residues. The germline V gene encodes CDR1 SGHTA and CDR2 FQGNSA. V lost 1 base and J lost 0, with 5 bases in between. In DNA form, the CDR3 reads TGTGCCAGCAGCTTAGTTCTGAGCACAGATACGCAGTATTTT. This encodes CASSLVLSTDTQYF.

In regard to this clone: Other DNA sequences of this sample code for an identical CDR3. The chain combines TRBV27 with TRBJ1-2; TRBD1 matches at 9 bases. The CDR3 covers 15 residues. CDR1 MNHEY and CDR2 SMNVEV come from the germline V gene (reference sequence). Trimming removed 0 bases from V and 4 bases from J; junction bases left unmatched: 3. CDR3 nucleotides: TGTGCCAGCAGTTTATCTGGGACAGGGCCCTATGGCTACACCTTC. Translation gives CASSLSGTGPYGYTF.

This chain connects TRBV6-1 to TRBJ2-7, with a tentative D call TRBD1 (6 bases). Trimming removed 8 bases from V and 3 bases from J, with 17 bases in between. There are 14 residues in the CDR3. Germline values: CDR1 MNHNS, CDR2 SASEGT. CDR3 DNA sequence: TGTGCCAGCCGACGGGCAGGGGCCCACTACGAGCAGTACTTC. Its translation: CASRRAGAHYEQYF.

V gene TRBV9 combines with J gene TRBJ2-3; TRBD1 might be the D (6 bases). Germline V CDR1 and CDR2: SGDLS, YYNGEE. V shed 7 bases and J shed 4 bases, with 13 bases lying between them. The CDR3 runs to 13 residues. The CDR3 region is CASGGLGADTQYF. For the CDR3, the DNA is TGTGCCAGCGGGGGCCTCGGGGCAGATACGCAGTATTTT.